This T cell receptor beta chain was captured by sequencing in a study of CD8 T cells in ankylosing spondylitis. TCRdb redid the calling of the 5' RACE reads with MiXCR, one entry per CDR3 protein. The table includes 250,000 or so distinct CDR3 sequences, more than 9% detected once. There are many counts of this clonotype. The length of the CDR3 is 15 residues. Trimming at V came to 6 bases and at J to 1 base, leaving 7 bases not matched to a gene. Looked up from germline, CDR1 is MNHNS and CDR2 is SASEGT. This TCR came from a male donor with ankylosing spondylitis or in good health (not recorded which). This chain links TRBV6-1 with TRBJ2-5; 8 bases match TRBD2. Sequencing was performed on blood, either unsorted or a sorted T cell fraction (not recorded which). This CDR3 is CASRPGLGSQETQYF. For the CDR3, the DNA is TGTGCCAGCAGACCGGGACTAGGGTCCCAAGAGACCCAGTACTTC.